This T cell receptor beta chain stems from a study of CD8 T cells in ankylosing spondylitis. Findings and limits, study-wide: Seemingly characteristic of ankylosing spondylitis blood was a TCR beta motif consisting of 7 or 8 highly homologous variants. Clones that were linked to disease were CD8+ and were relatively rare in peripheral blood. Reportedly, disease-linked clones are significantly enriched in ankylosing spondylitis patients' matched synovial fluid. Both synovial fluid and blood in reactive arthritis had previously been reported to carry some motif variants.

This clonotype came up many times. Its cognate antigen is unknown. The V gene lost 6 bases and the J gene lost 6 bases, with 14 bases spanning the gap. CDR1 is MNHEY, CDR2 SMNVEV, per germline (reference sequence). The length of the CDR3 is 14 residues. TCRdb reprocessed the 5' RACE reads via MiXCR and lists one record per CDR3 protein. The profile shows tens of thousands of distinct CDR3 sequences, 5.3% of them singletons. Material: blood, either unsorted or a sorted T cell fraction (not recorded which). The chain combines TRBV27 with TRBJ2-2, with TRBD2 as a possible D gene (6 bases). This receptor was obtained from a male donor with ankylosing spondylitis or in good health (not recorded which). The CDR3 sequence: CASSFGGFPGELFF. The CDR3 bases are TGTGCCAGCAGCTTCGGGGGTTTCCCCGGGGAGCTGTTTTTT.